Sequencing of this T cell receptor beta chain was carried out in a study of blood T cell repertoires in COVID-19. Clones were sequenced by immunoSEQ multiplex PCR, and TCRdb holds only the in-frame ones, with some missing. The table lists roughly 330,000 clones, 75% to 90% of them singletons. This CDR3 is built from 16 residues. V lost 1 base, J lost 4 bases, and 5 bases stayed unmatched. Per the germline V gene, CDR1 is LGHNA and CDR2 is YNFKEQ. This clonotype was obtained from a young man who had recovered from COVID-19. V and J are TRBV4-2 and TRBJ1-5; 9 bases match TRBD1. Sequenced: PBMCs or T cells enriched from blood (not recorded which). CDR3 protein: CASSQASQGANQPQHF. The CDR3 DNA reads TGTGCCAGCAGCCAAGCGTCACAGGGGGCTAATCAGCCCCAGCATTTT.